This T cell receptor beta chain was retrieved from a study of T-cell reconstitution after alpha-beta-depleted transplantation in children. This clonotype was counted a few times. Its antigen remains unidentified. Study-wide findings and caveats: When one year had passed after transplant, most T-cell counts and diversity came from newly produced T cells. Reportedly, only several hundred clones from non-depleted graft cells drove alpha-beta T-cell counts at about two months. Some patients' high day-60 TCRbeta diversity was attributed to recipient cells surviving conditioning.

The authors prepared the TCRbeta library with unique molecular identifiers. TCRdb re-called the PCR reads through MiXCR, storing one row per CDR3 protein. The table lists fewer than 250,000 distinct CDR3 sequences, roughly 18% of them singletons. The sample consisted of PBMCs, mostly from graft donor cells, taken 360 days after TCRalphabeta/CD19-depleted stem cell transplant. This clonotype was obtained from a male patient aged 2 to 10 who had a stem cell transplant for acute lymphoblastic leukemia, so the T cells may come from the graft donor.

The CDR3 spells CASSVPSQTGQFF. CDR3 bases: TGTGCCAGCAGCGTCCCTTCTCAGACAGGGCAGTTCTTC. V and J are TRBV9 and TRBJ2-1, with TRBD1 as a possible D gene (6 bases). V was shortened by 2 bases and J by 12 bases, with 15 bases between the two germline ends. The CDR3 covers 13 residues. Germline CDR1 and CDR2: SGDLS and YYNGEE.